Each of the 13 T cell receptor beta chains below was sequenced from the same sample in a study of CD8 T cells in ankylosing spondylitis (dated by TCRdb to 2016 to 2017). The library came from 5' RACE. Instrument used: Illumina HiSeq 2500. TCRdb took the public reads, trimmed them with fastp at Q25, ran MiXCR for clone calling and kept in-frame beta chains. CDR3 protein sequences are deduplicated, and each keeps its most common genes and DNA. The table for this sample lists 180,000 or so distinct CDR3 sequences; around 10% of them were counted only once. The ten largest account for 29% of the sample. Sequenced material: blood, either unsorted or a sorted T cell fraction (not recorded which). The receptors were sampled from a male donor with ankylosing spondylitis or in good health (not recorded which).

This clonotype was seen a handful of times. The chain recombines TRBV10-1 with TRBJ2-3; D gene ambiguous. This CDR3 is 14 amino acids long. Germline lookup yields CDR1 WNHNN and CDR2 SYGVQD (reference sequence). Trimming removed 2 bases at V and 3 bases at J, with 9 bases between. The CDR3 bases are TGCGCCAGCAGTGAGGTATTGCGGACAGATACGCAGTATTTT. It translates to CASSEVLRTDTQYF.

This clonotype has ten or more counts. V and J are TRBV12-3 or TRBV12-4 and TRBJ1-4, with D possibly TRBD1 on 5 matching bases. CDR3 length: 14 residues. Trimming removed 7 bases from V and 2 bases from J, with 11 bases in between. The CDR3 loop reads CASTSGRTNEKLFF. DNA of the CDR3: TGTGCCAGCACCTCAGGGAGGACTAATGAAAAACTGTTTTTT.

The sample holds many counts of this clonotype. The chain uses TRBV12-3 or TRBV12-4 and TRBJ1-5; the match to TRBD1 covers 7 bases. The CDR3 consists of 16 residues. The J segment lost 8 bases and the V segment lost 4 bases, leaving 14 bases of the junction unmatched. CDR3 protein: CASSSTLQGFGEPQHF. The CDR3 region has the DNA TGTGCCAGCAGTTCGACCTTACAGGGGTTCGGGGAGCCCCAGCATTTT.

This clonotype was seen repeatedly, ten times or more. The V and J genes are TRBV5-1 and TRBJ2-2, with a weak D call TRBD2 (5 bases). With 7 bases removed from V and 1 base from J, the gap between germline ends came to 23 bases. The CDR3 has 18 residues. Germline V gene lookup returns CDR1 SGHRS and CDR2 YFSETQ. CDR3 sequence reads: CASGGGNPEVWNTGELFF. Written as DNA, the CDR3 is TGCGCCAGCGGAGGTGGGAACCCCGAAGTATGGAACACCGGGGAGCTGTTTTTT.

This clonotype was picked up many times. This chain links TRBV7-8 with TRBJ1-2; possible D gene TRBD1, 5 bases. This CDR3 has 17 residues. V was cut by 1 base and J by 4 bases, with 19 bases left in between. Germline V gives CDR1 SGHVS, CDR2 FQNEAQ. CDR3 DNA sequence: TGTGCCAGCAGCTTAGGACTTGGGGGTCGGAATCCCTATGGCTACACCTTC. Translation: CASSLGLGGRNPYGYTF.

This clonotype was recorded many times. V and J are TRBV12-3 or TRBV12-4 and TRBJ1-1, with 8 bases identical to TRBD1. CDR3 length: 12 residues. With 7 bases clipped from V and 9 bases from J, the junction kept 7 bases outside the gene matches. CDR3 DNA sequence: TGTGCCAGCACCCAGGGGGCGGGGCAAGCTTTCTTT. Translating it yields CASTQGAGQAFF.

This clonotype was counted ten times or more. This chain uses TRBV20-1 with TRBJ1-1, with 11 positions matching TRBD1. Germline V gene lookup returns CDR1 DFQATT and CDR2 SNEGSKA (reference sequence). The V and J ends lost 4 bases and 1 base, in that order; junction bases with no gene match: 5. The CDR3 totals 15 residues. The CDR3 here is CSATWTGGKNTEAFF. The CDR3 region has the DNA TGCAGTGCTACTTGGACAGGGGGCAAGAACACTGAAGCTTTCTTT.

A remark on this clonotype: The junction shows a germline mismatch at one end, possibly a read error. This chain links TRBV2 with TRBJ1-5; D unresolved. Germline loops: CDR1 SNHLY, CDR2 FYNNEI. This CDR3 has 15 residues. The CDR3 DNA sequence: TGTACCAGCAGTGTAGAGGACCAGCCAAATCAGCCCCAGCATTTT. Protein sequence: CTSSVEDQPNQPQHF.

This clonotype was detected only a few times. This chain connects TRBV27 to TRBJ2-3; the match to TRBD2 covers 10 bases. CDR3 size: 15 residues. V lost 7 bases, J lost 4 bases, and 8 bases stayed unmatched. Germline loops: CDR1 MNHEY, CDR2 SMNVEV (reference sequence). The CDR3 sequence: CASTQIAGGSDTQYF. CDR3 DNA: TGTGCCAGCACCCAAATAGCGGGAGGATCAGATACGCAGTATTTT.

This clonotype was observed many times. The V call is TRBV5-1, the J call TRBJ2-1, with 12 bases aligning to TRBD2. The V gene end was trimmed by 4 bases and the J gene end by 7 bases; junction bases not matched to a gene: 6. The V gene's germline CDR1 is SGHRS and CDR2 YFSETQ. The CDR3 has 15 amino acids. Here the CDR3 DNA reads TGCGCCAGCAGCCCGACACTAGCGGGAGGAAATGAGCAGTTCTTC. As protein: CASSPTLAGGNEQFF.

This clonotype was picked up many times. The chain is built from TRBV3-1 and TRBJ2-7, with no clear D. The CDR3 length is 12 residues. The V and J ends lost 0 bases and 10 bases respectively, with 10 bases between them. Germline V gene lookup returns CDR1 LGHDT and CDR2 YNNKEL (reference sequence). CDR3 sequence: CASSQDYGGQYF. The CDR3 DNA reads TGTGCCAGCAGCCAAGATTACGGCGGCCAGTACTTC.

This clonotype has at least ten counts. This chain connects TRBV5-1 to TRBJ1-1; TRBD1 is a possible D gene (5 bases). Germline V lookup: CDR1 SGHRS, CDR2 YFSETQ. V was cut by 2 bases and J by 5 bases, with 13 bases left in between. This CDR3 spans 14 amino acids. CDR3: CASSFLGGGTEAFF. CDR3 DNA: TGCGCCAGCAGCTTCCTTGGGGGGGGGACTGAAGCTTTCTTT. Together with reference TRBV5-1 and TRBJ1-1, the CDR3 gives the full variable domain: KAGVTQTPRYLIKTRGQQVTLSCSPISGHRSVSWYQQTPGQGLQFLFEYFSETQRNKGNFPGRFSGRQFSNSRSEMNVSTLELGDSALYLCASSFLGGGTEAFFGQGTRLTVV.

Turning to this clonotype: Its ends do not fully match the called genes, so a read error is possible. This chain links TRBV5-1 with TRBJ1-3; D is possibly TRBD1 (6 bases). This CDR3 contains 14 residues. Germline-derived CDR1 and CDR2 are SGHRS and YFSETQ. This CDR3 is CASSFRGEGNSIYF. CDR3 nucleotides: TGCGCCAGCAGCTTCAGGGGAGAGGGAAACAGCATATATTTT. Looking up the rest from reference TRBV5-1 and TRBJ1-3 gives the full variable domain: KAGVTQTPRYLIKTRGQQVTLSCSPISGHRSVSWYQQTPGQGLQFLFEYFSETQRNKGNFPGRFSGRQFSNSRSEMNVSTLELGDSALYLCASSFRGEGNSIYFGEGSWLTVV.